The 27 T cell receptor beta chains presented below share a single source sample, sequenced in a study of T cells in Graves' hyperthyroidism and ophthalmopathy. TCR beta CDR3 region amplification was performed from RNA transcripts. First-round RT-PCR targeting the TCR CDR3 was performed with the HTBI primer set. Each CDR3 protein gets one entry after TCRdb re-called the multiplex PCR reads with MiXCR. The sample has approximately 420,000 distinct CDR3 sequences, roughly 13% seen once; the top ten hold approximately 5.8%. The sample consisted of blood. Every receptor here comes from a woman between 18 and 29 years old with Graves' hyperthyroidism.

This clonotype was found a few times. This chain joins TRBV19 and TRBJ2-7, with TRBD1 matching over 9 bases. CDR3 length: 14 residues. Germline lookup yields CDR1 LNHDA and CDR2 SQIVND (reference sequence). Germline trimming cut 6 bases from V and 3 bases from J; bases unmatched to any gene: 6. CDR3 in amino acids: CASRSGQGIYEQYF. Here the CDR3 DNA reads TGTGCCAGTAGATCGGGACAGGGTATCTACGAGCAGTACTTC.

In its sample, this clonotype was seen many times. The genes are TRBV6-2 or TRBV6-3 and TRBJ1-2; D perhaps matches TRBD1 (6 bases). Looked up from germline, CDR1 is MNHEY and CDR2 is SVGEGT. The CDR3 is 14 amino acids. Trimming removed 0 bases at V and 4 bases at J, with 9 bases between. CDR3 protein: CASSYSGGPYGYTF. The CDR3 region has the DNA TGTGCCAGCAGTTACTCAGGGGGACCCTATGGCTACACCTTC.

This clonotype appeared once. A much larger clonotype is one base distant, so this may be a read error. The CDR3 reads CASSLAGTGGQPRHF. CDR3 in DNA: TGCGCCAGCAGCTTGGCCGGGACAGGGGGTCAGCCCCGGCATTTT. The chain employs TRBV5-1 and TRBJ1-5; 11 bases map to TRBD1. The CDR3 is 15 residues long. Germline CDR1 is SGHRS and CDR2 is YFSETQ.

This clonotype has ten or more counts. The chain is built from TRBV2 and TRBJ2-5; 13 bases line up with TRBD2. After removal of 2 bases from V and 6 bases from J, the junction contained 3 bases not matched to a gene. The CDR3 length is 15 residues. Germline loops: CDR1 SNHLY, CDR2 FYNNEI. In nucleotides, the CDR3 is TGTGCCAGCAGTGAAAGGACTAGCGGGAGAAAGACCCAGTACTTC. Protein: CASSERTSGRKTQYF.

This clonotype was recorded at least ten times. The V and J genes are TRBV11-2 and TRBJ2-2; D not certain. This CDR3 is 12 amino acids long. Looked up from germline, CDR1 is SGHAT and CDR2 is FQNNGV. V was trimmed by 5 bases and J by 5 bases, leaving 6 bases between them. In DNA form, the CDR3 reads TGTGCCAGCAGCCGGAGTACCGGGGAGCTGTTTTTT. It codes for CASSRSTGELFF.

This clonotype was found many times. This sequence joins TRBV6-1 and TRBJ2-7; TRBD1 might be the D (5 bases). Germline CDR1 is MNHNS and CDR2 is SASEGT. The V gene lost 5 bases and the J gene lost 3 bases, with 11 bases spanning the gap. The CDR3 runs to 13 residues. CDR3: CASSLDSVYEQYF. In DNA, the CDR3 is TGTGCCAGCAGTCTAGACAGCGTCTACGAGCAGTACTTC.

The chain has TRBV7-9 and TRBJ2-3; tentative D call: TRBD2 (6 bases). Trimming removed 3 bases at V and 4 bases at J, with 14 bases between. CDR3 length: 15 residues. The germline V gene encodes CDR1 SEHNR and CDR2 FQNEAQ (reference sequence). CDR3 bases: TGTGCCAGCAGCTTGGAGACTAGTTTCCCAGATACGCAGTATTTT. It specifies CASSLETSFPDTQYF.

V gene TRBV28 combines with J gene TRBJ2-7; the match to TRBD2 covers 10 bases. Germline CDR1 MDHEN, CDR2 SYDVKM. The CDR3 spans 19 residues. Trimming at V came to 6 bases and at J to 7 bases, leaving 24 bases not matched to a gene. The CDR3 spells CASSPAYPGGLAGVGEQYF. The CDR3 DNA is TGTGCCAGCAGCCCCGCATACCCTGGCGGTCTAGCGGGAGTGGGGGAGCAGTACTTC.

The sample holds a few counts of this clonotype. The chain has TRBV5-1 and TRBJ2-7; D possibly uses TRBD1 or TRBD2 (5 bases each). There are 15 residues in the CDR3. The V and J ends lost 3 bases and 3 bases respectively, with 16 bases between them. Germline CDR1 reads SGHRS; CDR2 reads YFSETQ. This CDR3 is CASSSSRAEDYEQYF. DNA for the CDR3: TGCGCCAGCAGCTCCAGCAGGGCGGAGGACTACGAGCAGTACTTC.

This clonotype has only a few counts. This chain links TRBV6-1 with TRBJ1-5; D ambiguous. The CDR3 loop spans 14 amino acids. Germline V gene sequence: CDR1 MNHNS, CDR2 SASEGT. V gave up 5 bases and J gave up 4 bases, with 12 bases separating them. The DNA of the CDR3 is TGTGCCAGCAGTTATGCACAGCCTAATCAGCCCCAGCATTTT. As protein: CASSYAQPNQPQHF.

Regarding this clonotype: The CDR3 does not end in the conserved phenylalanine or tryptophan, so this is likely a read error. The chain recombines TRBV5-1 with TRBJ2-7; 8 bases are shared with TRBD1. The CDR3 sequence is 14 residues long. V dropped 5 bases and J dropped 0; count of bases not matched to a gene: 4. Germline-derived CDR1 and CDR2 are SGHRS and YFSETQ. This chain's CDR3 is CASRRQGSSYEQYS. In DNA, the CDR3 is TGCGCCAGCAGGCGACAGGGGAGCTCCTACGAGCAGTACTCC.

This clonotype was observed a handful of times. The chain recombines TRBV14 with TRBJ2-7; 9 positions match TRBD2. Germline values: CDR1 SGHDN, CDR2 FVKESK. CDR3 length: 15 residues. The junction had 7 bases not matched to a gene; V was cut back by 4 bases and J by 3 bases. The chain's CDR3 is CASSLSGSFIYEQYF. The CDR3 bases are TGTGCCAGCAGCCTTAGCGGGAGCTTTATCTACGAGCAGTACTTC.

Points on this clonotype: With a much larger clone just one base away, this may be a read error. V and J are TRBV2 and TRBJ2-7; 7 bases align to TRBD1. Looked up from germline, CDR1 is SNHLY and CDR2 is FYNNEI. Trimming removed 4 bases from V and 3 bases from J; junction bases left unmatched: 6. The CDR3 has 14 amino acids. CDR3 sequence (DNA): TGTGCCAGCAGTGGAATAGGGGGCAGCTACGAGCAGTACTTC. Protein sequence: CASSGIGGSYEQYF.

This chain joins TRBV6-1 and TRBJ1-2; D is undetermined. V gave up 0 bases and J gave up 5 bases, with 16 bases separating them. The germline V gene encodes CDR1 MNHNS and CDR2 SASEGT. The length of the CDR3 is 16 residues. The CDR3 reads CASSEAVTFGWYGYTF. CDR3 coding DNA: TGTGCCAGCAGTGAAGCGGTTACGTTTGGTTGGTATGGCTACACCTTC.

This clonotype was seen at least ten times. This chain uses TRBV6-1 with TRBJ2-5, with D possibly TRBD2 on 6 matching bases. Germline assignment: CDR1 MNHNS and CDR2 SASEGT. Trimming removed 5 bases from V and 5 bases from J, with 12 bases in between. CDR3 size: 13 residues. As DNA, the CDR3 is TGTGCCAGCAGTTCCGACGGGAGCGAGACCCAGTACTTC. Translated, it gives CASSSDGSETQYF.

This clonotype was seen many times. DNA of the CDR3: TGTGCCAGCAGTTACTCTACTTTGGGACTTGAGCAGTTCTTC. Protein product: CASSYSTLGLEQFF. The genes are TRBV6-6 and TRBJ2-1; TRBD2 is a possible D gene (6 bases). Germline V CDR1 and CDR2: MNHNY, SVGAGI (reference sequence). V was clipped by 0 bases and J by 9 bases, with 12 bases between them. This CDR3 has 14 residues.

The V and J genes are TRBV6-1 and TRBJ2-7; tentative D call: TRBD2 (5 bases). V was trimmed by 4 bases and J by 6 bases, leaving 10 bases between them. The germline CDR1 and CDR2 sequences are MNHNS and SASEGT. The CDR3 is 12 residues long. The CDR3, as DNA: TGTGCCAGCAGTGCCGTTGGGAGCGAGCAGTACTTC. It codes for CASSAVGSEQYF.

This clonotype has a count of ten or more. This sequence joins TRBV7-2 and TRBJ2-7; possibly TRBD1 or TRBD2 for D (5 bases each). Germline CDR1 is SGHTA and CDR2 is FQGNSA. There are 15 residues in the CDR3. V lost 3 bases and J 0 bases, leaving 12 bases between the germline ends. The CDR3 DNA reads TGTGCCAGCAGCTTGGGGACCTGGAACTCCTACGAGCAGTACTTC. Translated: CASSLGTWNSYEQYF.

This clonotype was observed many times. The chain recombines TRBV5-1 with TRBJ1-4, with D perhaps matching TRBD1 (5 bases). This CDR3 comprises 15 residues. Germline lookup yields CDR1 SGHRS and CDR2 YFSETQ. The germline V and J ends were trimmed by 0 bases and 7 bases, with 13 bases remaining between them. The CDR3 nucleotides read TGCGCCAGCAGCTTGGCCGGGCAGGGAAGTGAAAAACTGTTTTTT. Translation gives CASSLAGQGSEKLFF.

This clonotype occurred many times. The chain carries TRBV10-3 and TRBJ1-5, with 7 bases fitting TRBD1. CDR1 is ENHRY and CDR2 is SYGVKD in the germline V gene. CDR3 length: 14 amino acids. J was trimmed by 4 bases and V by 3 bases; bases with no gene match: 3. CDR3 in DNA: TGTGCCATCAGTGAAGACAGGGATAATCAGCCCCAGCATTTT. It specifies CAISEDRDNQPQHF.

This clonotype appeared many times. The chain is built from TRBV20-1 and TRBJ2-1; D not resolved. The CDR3 covers 11 residues. CDR1 DFQATT and CDR2 SNEGSKA come from the germline V gene (reference sequence). This CDR3 reads CSPFEYNEQFF. The CDR3, as DNA: TGCAGCCCATTTGAATACAATGAGCAGTTCTTC.

This clonotype appeared many times. V is TRBV11-2 and J is TRBJ1-1, with unresolved D. Trimming took 1 base from V and 2 from J, leaving 14 bases between them. There are 16 residues in the CDR3. Germline V gene lookup returns CDR1 SGHAT and CDR2 FQNNGV. CDR3 nucleotide sequence: TGTGCCAGCAGCTTAGTTTCCGTCCAGGACAACACTGAAGCTTTCTTT. It yields the protein CASSLVSVQDNTEAFF. Together with reference TRBV11-2 and TRBJ1-1, the CDR3 gives the full variable domain: EAGVAQSPRYKIIEKRQSVAFWCNPISGHATLYWYQQILGQGPKLLIQFQNNGVVDDSQLPKDRFSAERLKGVDSTLKIQPAKLEDSAVYLCASSLVSVQDNTEAFFGQGTRLTVV.

This clonotype was counted between two and nine times. The V call is TRBV7-2, the J call TRBJ2-1; the match to TRBD2 covers 7 bases. CDR3 size: 15 residues. J gave up 3 bases and V 3 bases, and 5 bases lay outside the gene matches. Germline CDR1 and CDR2: SGHTA and FQGNSA. Here the CDR3 DNA reads TGTGCCAGCAGCTTCGGGACTATTAACTACAATGAGCAGTTCTTC. This gives the protein CASSFGTINYNEQFF.

This clonotype was counted between two and nine times. This chain uses TRBV7-2 with TRBJ2-1; D might be TRBD1 or TRBD2, each matching 5 bases. The V gene's germline CDR1 is SGHTA and CDR2 FQGNSA. The length of the CDR3 is 13 residues. With 6 bases removed from V and 4 bases from J, the gap between germline ends came to 10 bases. The CDR3 nucleotides are TGTGCCAGCAGGATCGGGACGTACAATGAGCAGTTCTTC. Amino acids: CASRIGTYNEQFF.

This clonotype was recorded many times. The chain is built from TRBV3-1 and TRBJ1-1, with D unresolved. V was trimmed by 4 bases and J by 1 base, leaving 13 bases between them. The V gene's germline CDR1 is LGHDT and CDR2 YNNKEL (reference sequence). The CDR3 covers 15 residues. CDR3 sequence: CASSLTQNKNTEAFF. CDR3 sequence (DNA): TGTGCCAGCAGCCTCACACAGAACAAGAACACTGAAGCTTTCTTT.

Ten or more counts support this clonotype. V is TRBV27 and J is TRBJ2-7; 12 bases line up with TRBD1. V trimming: 2 bases; J trimming: 6 bases; junction bases outside the gene matches: 2. CDR3 size: 14 residues. CDR1 is MNHEY, CDR2 SMNVEV, per germline (reference sequence). The CDR3: CASSLRGQGAEQYF. CDR3 coding DNA: TGTGCCAGCAGTTTAAGGGGACAGGGGGCCGAGCAGTACTTC.

This chain connects TRBV4-2 to TRBJ2-6, with 12 bases lining up with TRBD1. Germline V CDR1 and CDR2: LGHNA, YNFKEQ. With V trimmed by 1 base and J by 1 base, 8 bases remained unmatched. The CDR3 runs 20 residues. The CDR3, as DNA: TGTGCCAGCAGCCAAGGAGAAGGGACAGGGGGCGCATCTGGGGCCAACGTCCTGACTTTC. Its translation is CASSQGEGTGGASGANVLTF.